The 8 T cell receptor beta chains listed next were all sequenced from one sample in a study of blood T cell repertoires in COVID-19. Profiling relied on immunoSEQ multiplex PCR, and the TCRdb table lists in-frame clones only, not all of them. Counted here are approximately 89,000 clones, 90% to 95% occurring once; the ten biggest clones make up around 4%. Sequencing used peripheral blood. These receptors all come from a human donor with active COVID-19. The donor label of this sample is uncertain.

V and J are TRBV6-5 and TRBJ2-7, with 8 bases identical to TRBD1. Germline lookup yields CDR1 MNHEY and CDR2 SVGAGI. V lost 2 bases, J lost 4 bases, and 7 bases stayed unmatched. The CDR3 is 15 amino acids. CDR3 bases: TGTGCCAGCAGTTACGGGAGGCAGGGGGCGTACGAGCAGTACTTC. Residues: CASSYGRQGAYEQYF.

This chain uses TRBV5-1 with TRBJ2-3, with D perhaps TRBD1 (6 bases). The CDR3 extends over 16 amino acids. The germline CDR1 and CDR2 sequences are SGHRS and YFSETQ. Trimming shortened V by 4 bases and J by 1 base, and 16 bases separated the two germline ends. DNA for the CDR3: TGCGCCAGCAGCCCTCCCGGCAGGGGAGGCACAGATACGCAGTATTTT. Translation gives CASSPPGRGGTDTQYF.

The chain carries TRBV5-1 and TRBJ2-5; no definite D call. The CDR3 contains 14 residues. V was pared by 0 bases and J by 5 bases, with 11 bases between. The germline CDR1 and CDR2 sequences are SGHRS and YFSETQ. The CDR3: CASSLALVRETQYF. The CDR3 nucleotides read TGCGCCAGCAGCTTGGCGCTGGTCCGGGAGACCCAGTACTTC.

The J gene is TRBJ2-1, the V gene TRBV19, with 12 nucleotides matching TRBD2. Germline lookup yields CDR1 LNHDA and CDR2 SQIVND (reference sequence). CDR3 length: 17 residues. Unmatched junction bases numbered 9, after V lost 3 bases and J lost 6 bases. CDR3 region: CASSMVTSGGLGNEQFF. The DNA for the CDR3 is TGTGCCAGTAGTATGGTGACTAGCGGGGGCCTGGGCAATGAGCAGTTCTTC.

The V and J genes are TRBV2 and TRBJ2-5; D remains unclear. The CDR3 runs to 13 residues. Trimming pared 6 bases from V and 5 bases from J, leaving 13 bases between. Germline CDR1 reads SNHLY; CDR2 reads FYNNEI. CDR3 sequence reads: CASSERLGETQYF. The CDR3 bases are TGTGCCAGCAGCGAACGACTCGGGGAGACCCAGTACTTC.

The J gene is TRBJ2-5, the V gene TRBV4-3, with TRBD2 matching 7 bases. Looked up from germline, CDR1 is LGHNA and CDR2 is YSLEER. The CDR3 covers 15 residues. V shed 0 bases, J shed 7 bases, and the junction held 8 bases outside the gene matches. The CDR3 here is CASSQELTSMRTQYF. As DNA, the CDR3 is TGCGCCAGCAGCCAAGAGTTGACTAGCATGAGGACCCAGTACTTC.

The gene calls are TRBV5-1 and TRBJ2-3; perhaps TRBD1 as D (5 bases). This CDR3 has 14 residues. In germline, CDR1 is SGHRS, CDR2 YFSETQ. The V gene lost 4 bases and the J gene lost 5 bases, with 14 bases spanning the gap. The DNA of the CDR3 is TGCGCCAGCAGCCCCAAATCTAGGGGAGATACGCAGTATTTT. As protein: CASSPKSRGDTQYF. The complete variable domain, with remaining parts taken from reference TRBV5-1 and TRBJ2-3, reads KAGVTQTPRYLIKTRGQQVTLSCSPISGHRSVSWYQQTPGQGLQFLFEYFSETQRNKGNFPGRFSGRQFSNSRSEMNVSTLELGDSALYLCASSPKSRGDTQYFGPGTRLTVL.

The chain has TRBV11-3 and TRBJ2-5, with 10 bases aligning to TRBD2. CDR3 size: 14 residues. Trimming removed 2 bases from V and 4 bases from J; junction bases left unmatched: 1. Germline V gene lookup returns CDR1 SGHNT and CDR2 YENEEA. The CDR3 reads CASSLPSGGETQYF. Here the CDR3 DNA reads TGTGCCAGCAGCTTACCTAGCGGGGGAGAGACCCAGTACTTC.